The rows below give T cell receptor beta chains drawn from one sample of a study of cytomegalovirus exposure and HLA in healthy donors. Assay used: immunoSEQ multiplex PCR; TCRdb lists only in-frame clones, some missing. The sample yields under 200,000 clones, approximately 84% seen once. The sequenced sample consisted of PBMCs. These TCRs come from a woman in her 50s in good health and CMV-seropositive. Each CDR3 is given with its conserved first and last residue. D genes are given only for firm matches. Size is omitted from some rows. Given values are once, few, many or a class for expanded clones.

V gene	J gene	clone size	D gene	CDR3 DNA	CDR3 protein
TRBV7-6	TRBJ2-3	-	-	TGTGCCAGCAGCCGCAGACTGGGTACGGATACGCAGTATTTT	CASSRRLGTDTQYF
TRBV5-6	TRBJ1-4	-	TRBD1	TGTGCCAGCAGCTTAATAGGACAGGGGTCGGAAAAACTGTTTTTT	CASSLIGQGSEKLFF
TRBV30	TRBJ2-2	-	-	TGTGCCTGGAGTTATCCGAACACCGGGGAGCTGTTTTTT	CAWSYPNTGELFF
TRBV19	TRBJ1-5	-	-	TGTGCCAGTAACTACTACCGGGAGCGAAATCAGCCCCAGCATTTT	CASNYYRERNQPQHF
TRBV2	TRBJ2-3	-	TRBD2	TGTGCCACCTCGGCGGGACTAGCGGGAGGGGTAACAGATACGCAGTATTTT	CATSAGLAGGVTDTQYF
TRBV9	TRBJ2-2	once	TRBD2	TGTGCCAGCAGCGTAGCGGGGGGGACCGGGGAGCTGTTTTTT	CASSVAGGTGELFF
TRBV5-1	TRBJ2-1	-	-	TGCGCCAGCAAGTTCGACAGCTCCTACAATGAGCAGTTCTTC	CASKFDSSYNEQFF
TRBV4-1	TRBJ1-1	-	-	TGCGCCAGCAGCCTCTGGCTCAGGGATCATACGGGAGCTTTCTTT	CASSLWLRDHTGAFF
TRBV19	TRBJ1-3	-	-	TGTGCCAGTCCAAAAGGAAACACCATATATTTT	CASPKGNTIYF
TRBV11-3	TRBJ1-4	-	-	TGTGCCAGCAGCGCGACAAGAACGGATGAAAAACTGTTTTTT	CASSATRTDEKLFF
TRBV5-1	TRBJ1-1	-	-	TGCGCCAGCAGCTCGATACAGGGGAACACTGAAGCTTTCTTT	CASSSIQGNTEAFF
TRBV29-1	TRBJ2-3	-	-	TGCAGCGTTGAAGAACTTCGCAGGCTTTACACAGATACGCAGTATTTT	CSVEELRRLYTDTQYF
TRBV29-1	TRBJ1-2	-	TRBD1	TGCAGCGGACTGAGACAGGGAAGGGAGTCGTTCTTC	CSGLRQGRESFF
TRBV4-3	TRBJ2-3	-	TRBD1	TGCGCCAGCAGCCAAGAAGTGGGACAGAAAACGCAGTATTTT	CASSQEVGQKTQYF
TRBV15	TRBJ2-2	-	-	TGTGCCACCAGCAGAGATTGGGGGGACACCGGGGAGCTGTTTTTT	CATSRDWGDTGELFF
TRBV7-2	TRBJ2-3	-	TRBD2	TGTGCCAGCAGCGGCCGGACTAGCGGGAGGGGCTTTAGCACAGATACGCAGTATTTT	CASSGRTSGRGFSTDTQYF
TRBV5-1	TRBJ2-7	-	-	TGCGCCAGCAGACAGGAATACGAGCAGTACTTC	CASRQEYEQYF
TRBV12-5	TRBJ2-3	-	-	TGTGCTAGTGGTTTGGAGGAGGGAGATACGCAGTATTTT	CASGLEEGDTQYF
TRBV5-1	TRBJ2-7	-	TRBD2	TGCGCCAGCAGCTTGGCTAGCGGGAGTCGGTACGAGCAGTACTTC	CASSLASGSRYEQYF
TRBV28	TRBJ1-2	once	-	TGTGCCAGCAGTTTGGCAGGGCTAAACTATGGCTACACCTTC	CASSLAGLNYGYTF